This note documents a single T cell receptor beta chain sequence. Its antigen is unknown. This record comes from a study of shared clonotypes between healthy human individuals. Germline CDR1 reads MDHEN; CDR2 reads SYDVKM. The CDR3 runs to 11 residues. Unmatched junction bases numbered 4, after V lost 7 bases and J lost 11 bases. Findings of the study overall: Estimated richness was generally greater in naive than memory subsets. Sampling was confined to blood; repertoires within tissues likely differ.

Sequencing was performed with immunoSEQ multiplex PCR; in TCRdb, only in-frame clones are kept and a portion is missing. The repertoire consists of over 1.4 million clones, with roughly 96% occurring once and the leading ten covering roughly 1.2%. Material: naive CD4+ T cells sorted from blood. As for subset: CD45RA+ positively selected. This TCR came from a man younger than 40 in good health. This chain joins TRBV28 and TRBJ2-1, with 8 bases lining up with TRBD2. The CDR3 sequence: CASTGGLKQFF. CDR3 DNA sequence: TGTGCCAGCACGGGGGGGCTAAAGCAGTTCTTC.